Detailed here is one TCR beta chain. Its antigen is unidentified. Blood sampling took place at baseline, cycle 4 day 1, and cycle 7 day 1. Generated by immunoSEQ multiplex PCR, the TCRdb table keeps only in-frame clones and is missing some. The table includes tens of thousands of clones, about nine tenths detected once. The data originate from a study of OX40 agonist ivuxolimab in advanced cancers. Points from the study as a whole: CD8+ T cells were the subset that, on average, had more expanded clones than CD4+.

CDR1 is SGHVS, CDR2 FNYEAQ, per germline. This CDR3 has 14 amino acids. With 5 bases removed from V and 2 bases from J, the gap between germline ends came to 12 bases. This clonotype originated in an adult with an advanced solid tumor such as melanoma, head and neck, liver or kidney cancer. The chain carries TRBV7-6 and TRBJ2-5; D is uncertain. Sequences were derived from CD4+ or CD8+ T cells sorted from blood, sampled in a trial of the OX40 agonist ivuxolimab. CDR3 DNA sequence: TGTGCCAGCAGCGGCGTCCGTGAGCAAGAGACCCAGTACTTC. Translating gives CASSGVREQETQYF.